The 8 T cell receptor beta chains given below trace back to one sample, sequenced in a study of OX40 agonist ivuxolimab in advanced cancers. TCRdb's table, derived via immunoSEQ multiplex PCR, lists solely in-frame clones and lacks some. Of tens of thousands of clones listed, 81% were seen once; the top ten hold over 3.5%. Sequencing was performed on CD4+ or CD8+ T cells sorted from blood, taken in a trial of the OX40 agonist ivuxolimab. Source of these receptors: an adult with an advanced solid tumor such as melanoma, head and neck, liver or kidney cancer.

The rearrangement joins TRBV5-1 to TRBJ1-1; D is unresolved. Germline-derived CDR1 and CDR2 are SGHRS and YFSETQ. The CDR3 consists of 14 residues. V was shortened by 5 bases and J by 2 bases, with 13 bases between the two germline ends. Here the CDR3 reads CASRLGSRNTEAFF. The CDR3 nucleotides read TGCGCCAGCAGACTTGGGAGTAGAAACACTGAAGCTTTCTTT.

The chain joins TRBV6-5 to TRBJ2-7; TRBD2 matches 9 bases. V was pared by 3 bases and J by 4 bases, with 4 bases of the junction left unmatched. CDR1 and CDR2 from the germline V gene are MNHEY and SVGAGI. The CDR3 sequence is 14 residues long. The CDR3 DNA sequence: TGTGCCAGCAGTTATGTAGCGGGAGTTTACGAGCAGTACTTC. Amino acid sequence: CASSYVAGVYEQYF.

The CDR3 loop is CASSYTSEYNEQFF. In nucleotides, the CDR3 is TGTGCCAGCAGTTACACTAGCGAGTACAATGAGCAGTTCTTC. The rearrangement uses TRBV6-6 and TRBJ2-1; 7 bases are shared with TRBD2. The V gene end was trimmed by 2 bases and the J gene end by 4 bases; junction bases not matched to a gene: 2. This CDR3 is 14 amino acids long. Germline values: CDR1 MNHNY, CDR2 SVGAGI (reference sequence).

V gene TRBV6-5 combines with J gene TRBJ2-2, with 10 nucleotides matching TRBD1. This CDR3 is built from 15 residues. V lost 6 bases, J lost 5 bases, and 6 bases stayed unmatched. Per the germline V gene, CDR1 is MNHEY and CDR2 is SVGAGI. The CDR3 protein is CASSLRTGGTGELFF. For the CDR3, the DNA is TGTGCCAGCAGCTTAAGGACAGGGGGTACCGGGGAGCTGTTTTTT.

Worth noting for this clone: One end of the junction varies from germline; a read error may be responsible. This chain joins TRBV7-7 and TRBJ2-7; the match to TRBD1 covers 10 bases. Germline CDR1 SSHAT, CDR2 FNYEAQ (reference sequence). The CDR3 consists of 13 residues. The CDR3 region has the DNA TGTGCTAGCAGCCGGGACAGGGGCAACGAGCAGTACTTC. It encodes CASSRDRGNEQYF.

The gene calls are TRBV6-5 and TRBJ2-5; possibly TRBD2 for D (6 bases). The CDR3 is made up of 13 amino acids. CDR1 is MNHEY and CDR2 is SVGAGI in the germline V gene. The V end was cut by 8 bases, the J end by 5 bases, with 15 bases between. CDR3 amino acids: CASGGVYGETQYF. The CDR3 coding sequence is TGTGCCAGCGGAGGGGTGTATGGGGAGACCCAGTACTTC.

This clone appeared once. The chain joins TRBV5-8 to TRBJ2-7; perhaps D is TRBD1 or TRBD2 (5 bases each). In germline, CDR1 is SGHTS, CDR2 YDEGEE. The CDR3 contains 14 residues. Trimming took off 2 bases at V and 5 bases at J, with 14 bases between the two ends. CDR3 bases: TGTGCCAGCAGCTTTCGAGGGACCAACCACGAGCAGTACTTC. This translates into CASSFRGTNHEQYF.

The chain joins TRBV6-1 to TRBJ1-1; 7 bases line up with TRBD1. This CDR3 contains 15 residues. The V gene end was trimmed by 8 bases and the J gene end by 4 bases; junction bases not matched to a gene: 13. Looked up from germline, CDR1 is MNHNS and CDR2 is SASEGT. In DNA, the CDR3 is TGTGCCAGCTCAACGGGCAGGGGGTGGACCACTGAAGCTTTCTTT. Its protein product is CASSTGRGWTTEAFF.